Listed below are T cell receptor beta chains from one sample, sequenced in a study of OX40 agonist ivuxolimab in advanced cancers. TCRdb's table, derived via immunoSEQ multiplex PCR, lists solely in-frame clones and lacks some. Altogether 87,000 or so clones are present, about 83% being singletons, with the ten largest covering around 1.5%. Specimen: CD4+ or CD8+ T cells sorted from blood, collected in a trial of the OX40 agonist ivuxolimab. These receptors came from an adult with an advanced solid tumor such as melanoma, head and neck, liver or kidney cancer. Both conserved end residues are part of each CDR3. The D gene is left open where the match is weak.

length	D	V	J	CDR3
13	NA	TRBV7-2	TRBJ1-1	CASSLSSNTEAFF
14	NA	TRBV7-8	TRBJ2-1	CASSSLTGFNEQFF
12	NA	TRBV6-1	TRBJ2-1	CASSAGFYEQFF
15	NA	TRBV7-9	TRBJ1-1	CASSTTGTVNTEAFF
15	NA	TRBV5-6	TRBJ1-3	CASRENRARGNTIYF
14	TRBD1	TRBV19	TRBJ1-5	CASGDRDRNQPQHF
13	NA	TRBV19	TRBJ2-2	CASSEGPWKELFF
14	NA	TRBV18	TRBJ2-3	CASSPLRGTDTQYF
15	NA	TRBV10-3	TRBJ1-1	CAISESKTLNTEAFF
16	NA	TRBV5-4	TRBJ2-2	CASSPGAAGSTGELFF
16	NA	TRBV11-2	TRBJ1-4	CASSPIQGGLGEKLFF
13	NA	TRBV7-3	TRBJ2-1	CASSFRSENEQFF
15	TRBD1	TRBV5-5	TRBJ1-3	CASSGTGGGGNTIYF
15	TRBD2	TRBV6-5	TRBJ2-7	CASRTGGGPTYEQYF
15	TRBD2	TRBV5-8	TRBJ2-3	CASSLSRGGTDTQYF
15	NA	TRBV15	TRBJ1-1	CATSRGPGAWTEAFF
15	NA	TRBV11-2	TRBJ2-5	CASSLDTANRETQYF
14	NA	TRBV12-5	TRBJ1-6	CASGLGSKRLPLHF
16	TRBD1	TRBV5-1	TRBJ1-2	CASSLPRQGVNYGYTF
17	TRBD2	TRBV7-3	TRBJ2-5	CASSLSGTSGPRGTQYF
17	TRBD1	TRBV4-1	TRBJ2-3	CASSQDGRTGLQDTQYF
16	NA	TRBV7-2	TRBJ2-7	CASSPTPGTYTTEQYF
15	NA	TRBV21-1	TRBJ2-5	CASSPGEGFQETQYF
14	NA	TRBV9	TRBJ2-3	CASSAVGQGDTQYF
19	TRBD1	TRBV18	TRBJ1-1	CASSPRGAAVQGGNTEAFF
13	TRBD1	TRBV2	TRBJ2-3	CASTRQGLDTQYF
14	NA	TRBV15	TRBJ1-5	CATSREVLRQPQHF
13	TRBD1	TRBV5-5	TRBJ1-2	CASSFDREYGYTF
14	NA	TRBV11-2	TRBJ2-5	CASSLELIQETQYF
17	TRBD2	TRBV5-4	TRBJ2-5	CASSEGTSGGRQETQYF
14	TRBD1	TRBV7-9	TRBJ1-2	CASSLRDRTYGYTF
14	TRBD1	TRBV7-9	TRBJ1-2	CASSSGQGDYGYTF
15	TRBD1	TRBV18	TRBJ2-3	CASSITGGPTDTQYF
17	TRBD2	TRBV11-2	TRBJ2-5	CASSSGLAGRTRETQYF
16	NA	TRBV15	TRBJ1-4	CATSRDLWRRGEKLFF
14	TRBD2	TRBV29-1	TRBJ2-7	CSVGLASGIHEQYF
14	NA	TRBV4-1	TRBJ2-1	CASTPGSWSDEQFF
15	NA	TRBV21-1	TRBJ1-2	CASSKGVAGNYGYTF